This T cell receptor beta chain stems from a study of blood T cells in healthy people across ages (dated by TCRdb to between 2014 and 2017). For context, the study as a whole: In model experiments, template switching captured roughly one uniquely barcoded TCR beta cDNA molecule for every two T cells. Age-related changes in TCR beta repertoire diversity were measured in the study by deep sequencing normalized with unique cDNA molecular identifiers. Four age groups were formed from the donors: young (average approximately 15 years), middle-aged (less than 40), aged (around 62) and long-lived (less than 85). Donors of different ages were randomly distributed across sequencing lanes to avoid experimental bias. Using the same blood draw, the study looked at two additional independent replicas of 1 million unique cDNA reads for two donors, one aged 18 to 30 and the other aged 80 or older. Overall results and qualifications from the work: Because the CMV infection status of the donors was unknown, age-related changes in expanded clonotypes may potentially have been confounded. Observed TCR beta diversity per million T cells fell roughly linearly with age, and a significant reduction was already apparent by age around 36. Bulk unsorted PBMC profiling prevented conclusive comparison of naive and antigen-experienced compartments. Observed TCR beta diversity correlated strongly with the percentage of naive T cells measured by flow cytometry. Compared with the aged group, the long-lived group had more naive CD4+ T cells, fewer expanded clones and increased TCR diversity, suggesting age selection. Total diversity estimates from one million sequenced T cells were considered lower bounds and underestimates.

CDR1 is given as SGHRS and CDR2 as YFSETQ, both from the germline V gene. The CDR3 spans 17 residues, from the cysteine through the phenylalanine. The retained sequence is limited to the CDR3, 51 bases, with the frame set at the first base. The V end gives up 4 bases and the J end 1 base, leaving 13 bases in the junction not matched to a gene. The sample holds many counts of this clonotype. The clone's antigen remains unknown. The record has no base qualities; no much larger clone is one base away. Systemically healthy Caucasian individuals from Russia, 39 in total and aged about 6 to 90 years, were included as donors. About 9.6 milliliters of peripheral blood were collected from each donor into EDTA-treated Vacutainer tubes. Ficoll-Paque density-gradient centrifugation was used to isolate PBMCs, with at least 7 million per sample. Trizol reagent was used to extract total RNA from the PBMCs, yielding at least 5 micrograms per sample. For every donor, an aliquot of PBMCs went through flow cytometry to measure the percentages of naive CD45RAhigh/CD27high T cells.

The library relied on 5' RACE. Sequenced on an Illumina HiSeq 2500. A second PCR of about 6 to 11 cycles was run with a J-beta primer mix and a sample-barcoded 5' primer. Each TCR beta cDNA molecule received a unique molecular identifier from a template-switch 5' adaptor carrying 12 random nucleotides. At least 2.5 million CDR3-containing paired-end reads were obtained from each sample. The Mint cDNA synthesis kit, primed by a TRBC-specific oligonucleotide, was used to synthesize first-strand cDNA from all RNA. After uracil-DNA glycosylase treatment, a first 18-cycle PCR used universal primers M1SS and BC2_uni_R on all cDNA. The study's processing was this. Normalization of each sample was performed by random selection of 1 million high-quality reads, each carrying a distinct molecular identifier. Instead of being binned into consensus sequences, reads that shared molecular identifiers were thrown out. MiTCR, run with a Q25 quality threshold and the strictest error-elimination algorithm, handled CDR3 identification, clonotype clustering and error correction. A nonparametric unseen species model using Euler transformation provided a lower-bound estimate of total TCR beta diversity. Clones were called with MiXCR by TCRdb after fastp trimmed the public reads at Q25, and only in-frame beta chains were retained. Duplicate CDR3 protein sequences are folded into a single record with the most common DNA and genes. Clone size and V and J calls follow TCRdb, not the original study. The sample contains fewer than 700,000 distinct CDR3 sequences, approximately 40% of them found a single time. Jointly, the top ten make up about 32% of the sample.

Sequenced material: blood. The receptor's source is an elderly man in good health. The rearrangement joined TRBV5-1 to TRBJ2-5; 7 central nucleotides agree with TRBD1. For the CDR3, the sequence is CASSLYPGGTTQETQYF. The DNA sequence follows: TGCGCCAGCAGCCTCTACCCAGGGGGAACGACCCAAGAGACCCAGTACTTC.